This T cell receptor (beta chain) was found in a study of neurological immune-mediated disorders. The table lists this clonotype with many counts. Its antigen is unidentified. The study built unsorted libraries from 2 million PBMCs kept at -80 C. Germline V gene lookup returns CDR1 SGDLS and CDR2 YYNGEE. There are 18 residues in the CDR3. Trimming left V 0 bases short and J 2 bases short, with 18 bases between. The authors produced cDNA by 5'RACE using 10-nucleotide random UMIs. MiXCR, applied by TCRdb to the 5' RACE reads, yields one record per CDR3 protein. The sample has tens of thousands of distinct CDR3 sequences; under 2% are singletons. Study-wide points: None of the features examined (clinical or MRI) was associated with the multiple sclerosis repertoire cluster. TCR-beta repertoires seemed private in all groups, with no expanded CDR3 amino acid sequences shared.

This TCR came from a woman between 35 and 50 years old with multiple sclerosis. The chain employs TRBV9 and TRBJ2-1, with D perhaps matching TRBD2 (7 bases). Specimen: PBMCs. CDR3 nucleotide sequence: TGTGCCAGCAGCGTAGTCCCTGTTGCGGGGGCCCCCTACAATGAGCAGTTCTTC. This encodes CASSVVPVAGAPYNEQFF. Filled out from reference TRBV9 and TRBJ2-1, the complete variable domain reads DSGVTQTPKHLITATGQRVTLRCSPRSGDLSVYWYQQSLDQGLQFLIQYYNGEERAKGNILERFSAQQFPDLHSELNLSSLELGDSALYFCASSVVPVAGAPYNEQFFGPGTRLTVL.